Below, 21 T cell receptor beta chains from the same sample are listed, as sequenced in a study of CXCR3-negative and CXCR3-positive naive CD8 T cells. 5' RACE that incorporated UMI labels was used to prepare the TRB cDNA libraries. TCRdb reprocessed the 5' RACE reads and keeps a single row for each CDR3 protein, giving no DNA. The data show some 66,000 distinct CDR3 sequences, and the top ten clones hold about 1.5%. Material for sequencing was naive CXCR3- CD8+ T cells from blood. Subset described: CD45RO-CCR7+CD27+CD95- naive CD8+ T cells lacking CXCR3 (TNR3-). These receptors were obtained from a human donor in good health. Some clones in this sample may be carry-over from other donors' samples.

The gene calls are TRBV9 and TRBJ1-2. The CDR3 contains 12 residues. Per germline, CDR1 SGDLS and CDR2 YYNGEE. CDR3: CASSVGVYGYTF.

The chain combines TRBV6-2 or TRBV6-3 with TRBJ2-7; the D call of TRBD1 rests on TCRdb alone, since no DNA is present to check it. CDR3 length: 14 residues. Per germline, CDR1 MNHEY and CDR2 SVGEGT. The CDR3 is CASSYLTGGTEQYF.

The V and J genes are TRBV9 and TRBJ2-5; TCRdb's D call of TRBD2 is untestable without DNA. This CDR3 has 18 amino acids. Looked up from germline, CDR1 is SGDLS and CDR2 is YYNGEE. This CDR3 is CASSGSGLAGALQETQYF. Drawing the rest from reference TRBV9 and TRBJ2-5, the complete variable domain is DSGVTQTPKHLITATGQRVTLRCSPRSGDLSVYWYQQSLDQGLQFLIQYYNGEERAKGNILERFSAQQFPDLHSELNLSSLELGDSALYFCASSGSGLAGALQETQYFGPGTRLLVL.

This chain joins TRBV7-6 and TRBJ2-1; no DNA is available, so the TRBD2 call from TCRdb remains unchecked. CDR1 is SGHVS, CDR2 FNYEAQ, per germline. This CDR3 comprises 20 residues. The CDR3: CASSLASPLSGSPVGHEQFF.

The chain joins TRBV12-3 or TRBV12-4 to TRBJ1-1. The CDR3 spans 14 residues. The CDR3 sequence is CASSLTVRNTEAFF.

This chain links TRBV30 with TRBJ1-1. The CDR3 totals 15 residues. Looked up from germline, CDR1 is GTSNPN and CDR2 is SVGIG (reference sequence). CDR3 region: CASSLDRALRTEAFF.

This chain uses TRBV6-2 or TRBV6-3 with TRBJ2-7; the D call from TCRdb, TRBD1, cannot be confirmed without DNA. CDR1 is MNHEY, CDR2 SVGEGT, per germline. This CDR3 is 15 amino acids long. The CDR3 reads CASSYTSGGLYEQYF.

The J gene is TRBJ2-1, the V gene TRBV29-1; TCRdb's D call of TRBD2 is untestable without DNA. This CDR3 is 13 amino acids long. Per the germline V gene, CDR1 is SQVTM and CDR2 is ANQGSEA. The CDR3 loop is CSGTSGHYNEQFF.

This chain connects TRBV4-3 to TRBJ2-2; TCRdb lists TRBD1, though no DNA is available to test this call. This CDR3 spans 18 amino acids. Germline V lookup: CDR1 LGHNA, CDR2 YSLEER. The CDR3 here is CASSQGVMAGGASGELFF.

The chain joins TRBV29-1 to TRBJ2-7. This CDR3 is built from 11 residues. The germline gives CDR1 SQVTM, CDR2 ANQGSEA. The CDR3 sequence is CSVRRSYEQYF.

The CDR3 sequence: CASSLDGRAYEQYF. This sequence joins TRBV7-9 and TRBJ2-7. Germline CDR1 reads SEHNR; CDR2 reads FQNEAQ (reference sequence). The CDR3 has 14 residues.

V and J are TRBV27 and TRBJ2-5; TCRdb designates TRBD1, a call that cannot be tested without DNA. The CDR3 is 15 amino acids. Germline V gene data show CDR1 as MNHEY and CDR2 as SMNVEV (reference sequence). The CDR3 sequence: CASSPTGNTKETQYF.

This CDR3 reads CASSQTTSFGYTF. The chain carries TRBV4-3 and TRBJ1-2. This CDR3 has 13 amino acids. Germline CDR1 reads LGHNA; CDR2 reads YSLEER.

The rearrangement links TRBV4-3 to TRBJ2-3; TCRdb gives TRBD1 as the D gene, but with no DNA this cannot be confirmed. This CDR3 has 16 residues. CDR1 LGHNA and CDR2 YSLEER come from the germline V gene. The CDR3 reads CASSRLRDRAYNTQYF.

The chain couples TRBV7-8 to TRBJ2-7; without DNA, the TCRdb call of TRBD1 cannot be checked. Germline CDR1 reads SGHVS; CDR2 reads FQNEAQ. CDR3 length equals 15 residues. The CDR3: CASSPDRASSYEQYF.

The rearrangement joins TRBV25-1 to TRBJ2-2; the TCRdb call, TRBD1, lacks DNA for checking. CDR1 is MGHDK, CDR2 SYGVNS, per germline. This CDR3 is built from 17 residues. The CDR3 is CASSEYGQRGVTGELFF.

The CDR3 protein is CASSLRRPGLGYNEQFF. V gene TRBV5-6 combines with J gene TRBJ2-1; the TCRdb D gene call, TRBD2, has no DNA to confirm it. Looked up from germline, CDR1 is SGHDT and CDR2 is YYEEEE. There are 17 residues in the CDR3.

The rearrangement links TRBV20-1 to TRBJ1-6; TCRdb's D call of TRBD1 is untestable without DNA. The CDR3 is 19 residues long. Germline assignment: CDR1 DFQATT and CDR2 SNEGSKA (reference sequence). This chain's CDR3 is CSARGQGGLIGSYNSPLHF.

J is TRBJ2-1 and V is TRBV6-5; as DNA is missing, the TRBD1 call by TCRdb cannot be tested. This CDR3 is built from 14 residues. Germline CDR1 and CDR2: MNHEY and SVGAGI. CDR3 in amino acids: CASSYWDSYNEQFF.

This sequence joins TRBV20-1 and TRBJ2-7; as DNA is missing, the TRBD2 call by TCRdb cannot be tested. The germline gives CDR1 DFQATT, CDR2 SNEGSKA (reference sequence). This CDR3 spans 15 amino acids. Here the CDR3 reads CSAVGEVKGVYEQYF.

V gene TRBV12-5 combines with J gene TRBJ2-1; TCRdb proposes TRBD2, but this gene call is untestable without DNA. The CDR3 runs to 15 residues. CDR1 and CDR2 (germline): LGHNT, FRNRAP. CDR3 loop: CASGSSLSSYNEQFF.